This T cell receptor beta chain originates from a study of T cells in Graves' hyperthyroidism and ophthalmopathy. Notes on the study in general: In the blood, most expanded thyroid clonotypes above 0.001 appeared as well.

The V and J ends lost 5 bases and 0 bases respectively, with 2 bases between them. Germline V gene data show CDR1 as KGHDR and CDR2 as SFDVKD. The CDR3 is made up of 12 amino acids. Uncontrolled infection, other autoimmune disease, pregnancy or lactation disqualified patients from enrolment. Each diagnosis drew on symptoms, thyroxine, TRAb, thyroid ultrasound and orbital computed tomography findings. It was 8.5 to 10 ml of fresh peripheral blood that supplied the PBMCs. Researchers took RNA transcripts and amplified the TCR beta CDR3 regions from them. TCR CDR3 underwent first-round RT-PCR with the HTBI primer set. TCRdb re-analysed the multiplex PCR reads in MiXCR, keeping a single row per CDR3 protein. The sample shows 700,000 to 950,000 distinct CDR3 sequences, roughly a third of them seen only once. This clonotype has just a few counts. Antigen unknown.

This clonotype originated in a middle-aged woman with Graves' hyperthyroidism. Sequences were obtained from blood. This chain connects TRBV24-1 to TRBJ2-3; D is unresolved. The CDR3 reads CATSGSTDTQYF. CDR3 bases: TGTGCCACCAGTGGGAGCACAGATACGCAGTATTTT.